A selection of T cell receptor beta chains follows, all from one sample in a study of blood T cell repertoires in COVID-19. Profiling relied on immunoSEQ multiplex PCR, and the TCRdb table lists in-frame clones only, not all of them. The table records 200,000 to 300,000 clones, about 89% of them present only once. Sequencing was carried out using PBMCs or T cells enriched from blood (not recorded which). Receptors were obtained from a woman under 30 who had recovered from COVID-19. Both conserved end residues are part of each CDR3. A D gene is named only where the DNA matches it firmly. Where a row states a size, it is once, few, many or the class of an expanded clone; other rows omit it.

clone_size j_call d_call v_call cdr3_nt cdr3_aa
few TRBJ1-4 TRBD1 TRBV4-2 TGTGCCAGCAGCCAAGAACTCCTGACAGGGTCTGGTGAAAAACTGTTTTTT CASSQELLTGSGEKLFF
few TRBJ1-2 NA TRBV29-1 TGCAGCGCCGCAGTCTTCACTAACTATGGCTACACCTTC CSAAVFTNYGYTF
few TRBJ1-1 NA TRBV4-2 TGTGCCAGCAGCCAAGAGTGGAGGGGCGAGCCGGAAGCTTTCTTT CASSQEWRGEPEAFF
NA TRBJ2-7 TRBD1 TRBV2 TGTGCCAGCAGGCCACCGGGACAGGGCACCTACGAGCAGTACTTC CASRPPGQGTYEQYF
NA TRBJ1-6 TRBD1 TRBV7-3 TGTGCCAGCAGCTTAAAGCCAGGGGGCAGGTCACCCCTCCACTTT CASSLKPGGRSPLHF
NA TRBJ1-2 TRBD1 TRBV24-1 TGTGCCACCAGTGATTCCCGGGACAGGGAAATATATGGCTACACCTTC CATSDSRDREIYGYTF
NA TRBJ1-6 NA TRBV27 TGTGCCAGCAGGCCCGGTCTCGAGTCACCCCTCCACTTT CASRPGLESPLHF
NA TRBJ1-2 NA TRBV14 TGTGCCAGCAGCCGTTCAGGGGTAGGCGGTGGCTACACCTTC CASSRSGVGGGYTF
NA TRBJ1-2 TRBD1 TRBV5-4 TGTGCCAGCAGAATACCTGGACAGGGGACCGGCTACACCTTC CASRIPGQGTGYTF
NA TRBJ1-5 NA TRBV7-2 TGTGCCAGCAGCTTCCCGACAGGTAATAGCAATCAGCCCCAGCATTTT CASSFPTGNSNQPQHF
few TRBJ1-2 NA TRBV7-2 TGTGCCAGCAGCTTAGAGTGGCAGGGGAGCTATGGCTACACCTTC CASSLEWQGSYGYTF
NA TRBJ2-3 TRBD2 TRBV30 TGTGCCTGGAGTGTACTGCCTAGCGGGATATATACGCAGTATTTT CAWSVLPSGIYTQYF
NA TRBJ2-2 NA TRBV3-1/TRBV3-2 TGTGCCAGCAGCCAAGAATTATGGGTTAGCGGAGCGAACACCGGGGAGCTGTTTTTT CASSQELWVSGANTGELFF
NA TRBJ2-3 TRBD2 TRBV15 TGTGCCACCAGCAGAGGGAGACGACTAGCCTCGGCAGATACGCAGTATTTT CATSRGRRLASADTQYF
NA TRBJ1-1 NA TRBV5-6 TGTGCCAGCAGCTTGGTAGGGAGGGAAGCTTTCTTT CASSLVGREAFF